One TCR beta chain is described in this entry. Antigen specificity is unknown. TCRdb recomputed calls from the reads with MiXCR, one row per CDR3 protein. The table includes tens of thousands of distinct CDR3 sequences, around 43% detected once. The data originate from a study of type 1 regulatory T cells. In the study overall: T-allo10 is a Tr1-enriched, alloantigen-specific CD4 T cell product made in vitro.

The CDR3 has 13 amino acids. Germline assignment: CDR1 SGHRS and CDR2 YFSETQ. V shed 4 bases and J 6 bases; nucleotides not matched to a gene: 4. This clonotype was obtained from a human donor in good health. The chain combines TRBV5-1 with TRBJ1-2; the match to TRBD1 covers 9 bases. Sequencing input: cultured T cells, either the whole culture or a sorted T cell fraction (not recorded which). The CDR3 coding sequence is TGCGCCAGCAGCGGGACAGGGCTTGATGGCTACACCTTC. Translation: CASSGTGLDGYTF.